This T cell receptor (beta chain) was captured by sequencing in a study of blood T cells in healthy people across ages (dated by TCRdb to 2015 to 2017). General notes on the study: Template switching captured roughly one uniquely barcoded TCR beta cDNA molecule per two T cells in model experiments. Using deep sequencing normalized with unique cDNA molecular identifiers, the study measured how TCR beta repertoire diversity changes with age. The donors were split into four age groups: young (average 16 years), middle-aged (more than 35), aged (approximately 60) and long-lived (82). Donors of different ages were randomly distributed across sequencing lanes to avoid experimental bias. For two donors (one aged 18 to 29 and one aged 80 or older), the study analyzed two additional independent replicas of 1 million unique cDNA reads from the same blood draw. What the study reported, not specific to this receptor: Compared with the aged group, more naive CD4+ T cells, fewer expanded clones and increased TCR diversity were shown by the long-lived group, suggesting age selection. As age increased, observed TCR beta diversity per million T cells dropped in a roughly linear way, and a significant reduction was already evident by age 40. Estimates of total diversity based on one million sequenced T cells were regarded as lower bounds and as underestimates. There was a strong correlation between observed TCR beta diversity and the percentage of naive T cells measured by flow cytometry. Since profiling was done on bulk unsorted PBMCs, naive and antigen-experienced compartments could not be conclusively compared. Because the CMV infection status of the donors was unknown, age-related changes in expanded clonotypes may potentially have been confounded.

The table lists this clonotype with a few counts. Which antigen it targets is not known. Per-base quality was not reported, and no clone a single base away is much larger than it. The donors were 40 or so Caucasian individuals from Russia, aged roughly 6 to 100 years, who were systemically healthy. Approximately 10 milliliters of peripheral blood were collected from each donor into EDTA-treated Vacutainer tubes. Ficoll-Paque density-gradient centrifugation was used to isolate PBMCs, with at least 6.5 million per sample. Total RNA was extracted from PBMCs with Trizol reagent, with at least 5 micrograms obtained per sample. Naive CD45RAhigh/CD27high T cell percentages were measured by flow cytometry on a PBMC aliquot from every donor. V is clipped by 10 bases and J by 6 bases, and the sequence between their germline boundaries is 13 bases long. The CDR3 covers 12 residues, taking in both the cysteine and the phenylalanine. The only DNA kept is the CDR3, 36 bases in frame from the first base. From the germline V gene, CDR1 is MGHDK and CDR2 is SYGVNS.

The library relied on 5' RACE. TCRdb lists the instrument as Illumina HiSeq 2500. A second PCR of roughly 6 to 12 cycles was performed with a sample-barcoded 5' primer and a J-beta primer mix. A unique molecular identifier was introduced onto each TCR beta cDNA molecule by a template-switch 5' adaptor carrying 12 random nucleotides. Each sample yielded at least 3 million CDR3-containing paired-end reads. All of the RNA was converted into first-strand cDNA using the Mint cDNA synthesis kit, with a TRBC-specific oligonucleotide serving as the primer. After uracil-DNA glycosylase treatment, a first 18-cycle PCR used universal primers M1SS and BC2_uni_R on all cDNA. The published analysis was carried out like this. For normalization, 1 million high-quality reads were randomly selected from each sample, with every read carrying a distinct molecular identifier. Instead of being binned into consensus sequences, reads that shared molecular identifiers were thrown out. MiTCR, with a Q25 quality threshold and the strictest error-elimination algorithm, was used for CDR3 identification, clonotype clustering and error correction. A nonparametric unseen species model with Euler transformation was used to estimate lower-bound total TCR beta diversity. TCRdb trimmed the raw reads at Q25, called clones with MiXCR and kept productive beta chains. Rows are combined by CDR3 protein, so each entry shows the most common genes and DNA. The V and J calls come from TCRdb's annotation, not from the publication. The sample data list fewer than 2,000,000 distinct CDR3 sequences, and roughly 30% of these were observed just once. Around 11% of the sample goes to the ten largest clones.

Source material: blood. The chain employs TRBV25-1 and TRBJ1-5; matching of 6 bases hints at TRBD1 as the D gene. The sequence came from a woman under 40 in good health. The DNA is TGTGCCACCCAGGAGGGGGGTCAGCCCCAGCATTTT. Its protein reads: CATQEGGQPQHF.